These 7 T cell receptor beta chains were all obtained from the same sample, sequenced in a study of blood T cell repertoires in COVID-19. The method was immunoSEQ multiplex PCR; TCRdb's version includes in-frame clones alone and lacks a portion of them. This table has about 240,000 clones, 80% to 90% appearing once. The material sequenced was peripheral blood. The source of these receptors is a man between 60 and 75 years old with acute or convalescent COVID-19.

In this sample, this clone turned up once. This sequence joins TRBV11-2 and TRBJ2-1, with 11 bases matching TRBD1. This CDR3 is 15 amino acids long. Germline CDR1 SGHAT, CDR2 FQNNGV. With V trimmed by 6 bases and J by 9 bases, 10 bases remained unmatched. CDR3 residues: CASRSLDRGQGEQFF. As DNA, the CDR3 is TGTGCCAGCAGGTCACTGGACAGGGGGCAGGGTGAGCAGTTCTTC.

The CDR3 region is CASSQAQGASTQYF. DNA of the CDR3: TGTGCCAGCAGCCAAGCTCAGGGGGCGAGTACGCAGTATTTT. This sequence joins TRBV14 and TRBJ2-3; TRBD1 agrees at 8 bases. Germline V lookup: CDR1 SGHDN, CDR2 FVKESK. V lost 1 base to trimming and J lost 8 bases; unmatched junction nucleotides: 5. This CDR3 has 14 residues. The entire variable domain, with the rest obtained from reference TRBV14 and TRBJ2-3, is as follows: EAGVTQFPSHSVIEKGQTVTLRCDPISGHDNLYWYRRVMGKEIKFLLHFVKESKQDESGMPNNRFLAERTGGTYSTLKVQPAELEDSGVYFCASSQAQGASTQYFGPGTRLTVL.

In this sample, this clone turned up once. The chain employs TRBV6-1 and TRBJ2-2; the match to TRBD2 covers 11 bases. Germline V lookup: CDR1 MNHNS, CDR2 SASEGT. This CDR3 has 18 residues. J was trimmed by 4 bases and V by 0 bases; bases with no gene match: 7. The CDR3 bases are TGTGCCAGCAGTGAAGCACCGGGACTAGCGGAACTCACCGGGGAGCTGTTTTTT. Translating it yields CASSEAPGLAELTGELFF.

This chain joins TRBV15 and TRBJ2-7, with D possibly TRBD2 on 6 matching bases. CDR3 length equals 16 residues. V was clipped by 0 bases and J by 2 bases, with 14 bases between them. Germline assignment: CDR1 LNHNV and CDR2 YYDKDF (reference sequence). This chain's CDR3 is CATSRDGGLPPYEQYF. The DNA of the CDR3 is TGTGCCACCAGCAGAGACGGGGGTCTCCCCCCCTACGAGCAGTACTTC.

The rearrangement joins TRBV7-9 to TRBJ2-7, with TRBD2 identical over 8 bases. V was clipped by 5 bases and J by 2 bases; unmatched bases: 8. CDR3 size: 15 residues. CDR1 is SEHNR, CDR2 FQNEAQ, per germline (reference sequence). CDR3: CASSDATSATYEQYF. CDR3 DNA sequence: TGTGCCAGCAGCGACGCGACTAGCGCAACCTACGAGCAGTACTTC.

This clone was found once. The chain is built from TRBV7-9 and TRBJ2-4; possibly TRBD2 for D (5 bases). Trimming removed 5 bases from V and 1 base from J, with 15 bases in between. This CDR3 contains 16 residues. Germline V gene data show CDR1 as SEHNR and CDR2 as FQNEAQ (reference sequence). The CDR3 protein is CASSPAKEEAKNIQYF. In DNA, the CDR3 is TGTGCCAGCAGCCCCGCCAAGGAGGAGGCCAAAAACATTCAGTACTTC.

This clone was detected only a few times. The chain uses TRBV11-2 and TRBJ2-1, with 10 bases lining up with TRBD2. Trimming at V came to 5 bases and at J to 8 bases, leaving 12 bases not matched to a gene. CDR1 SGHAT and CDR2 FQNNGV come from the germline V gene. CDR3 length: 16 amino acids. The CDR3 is CASSPISGRFYYEQFF. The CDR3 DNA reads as TGTGCCAGCAGCCCTATTAGCGGGAGGTTTTACTATGAGCAGTTCTTC.